This TCR beta chain stems from a study of cytotoxic CD8 clonotypes in ibrutinib-treated CLL. On the study more broadly: The patients comprised roughly 10 relapsed/refractory and around 15 treatment-naive cases, about 18 IGHV unmutated. Whole-study results and caveats: The clonality went up when patients responded to ibrutinib and dropped back toward baseline at progression. Public clonotypes were rare and shrank or held steady on treatment.

Concerning this clone: Antigen unknown.

Assay used: immunoSEQ multiplex PCR; TCRdb lists only in-frame clones, some missing. Among just over 200,000 clones, more than 70% were seen once, and the ten largest hold about an eighth. Germline values: CDR1 SGHRS, CDR2 YFSETQ. V lost 5 bases to trimming and J lost 2 bases; unmatched junction nucleotides: 3. This CDR3 is built from 14 residues. The chain couples TRBV5-1 to TRBJ2-5; 10 nucleotides line up with TRBD2. The input for sequencing was PBMCs, taken after 12 months of ibrutinib treatment. This receptor was obtained from a human donor with chronic lymphocytic leukemia. The CDR3 is CASRNSGGQETQYF. In DNA, the CDR3 is TGCGCCAGCAGGAATAGCGGGGGGCAAGAGACCCAGTACTTC.